The 18 T cell receptor beta chains in this list originate from one sample, sequenced in a study of Ad26.COV2.S vaccination and SARS-CoV-2 variants (dated by TCRdb to 2020 to 2022). Preparation of the library involved the immunoSEQ multiplex PCR assay. TCRdb provides this immuneACCESS table in a form limited to in-frame rearrangements. Some clones are lacking; in checked studies, under half of them reflect an unresolved V gene, and why the rest are absent is not known. In all, the sample holds about 420,000 clones, and more than 75% of those were seen once. The ten largest clones take up less than 4.5% of the sample. What this sample's treatment or condition label stands for: some 20 received Ad26.COV2.S at low or high dose, single or two shots; 5 received placebo; per-sample allocation not given. Repertoires of vaccine and placebo recipients were sequenced from samples taken on day 63 after the first injection.

This sample comprised peripheral blood, obtained in a trial of Ad26.COV2.S vaccine versus placebo. The receptors were sampled from a person between 18 and 59 years old who received the Ad26.COV2.S COVID-19 vaccine or a placebo.

V gene TRBV11-2 combines with J gene TRBJ2-1; perhaps TRBD1 as D (6 bases). Per the germline V gene, CDR1 is SGHAT and CDR2 is FQNNGV. Trimming took off 1 base at V and 1 base at J, with 8 bases between the two ends. This CDR3 contains 15 residues. CDR3 nucleotides: TGTGCCAGCAGCTTAGGCACAGGGTCCTACAATGAGCAGTTCTTC. Its translation: CASSLGTGSYNEQFF.

This sequence joins TRBV28 and TRBJ1-3; D perhaps matches TRBD1 (6 bases). The CDR3 contains 15 residues. The V and J ends lost 7 bases and 0 bases respectively, with 13 bases between them. From germline, CDR1 is MDHEN and CDR2 SYDVKM. In nucleotides, the CDR3 is TGTGCCAGCACCCTCGGACAGTTCTCTGGAAACACCATATATTTT. The encoded protein is CASTLGQFSGNTIYF. The full variable domain, completed using reference TRBV28 and TRBJ1-3, is DVKVTQSSRYLVKRTGEKVFLECVQDMDHENMFWYRQDPGLGLRLIYFSYDVKMKEKGDIPEGYSVSREKKERFSLILESASTNQTSMYLCASTLGQFSGNTIYFGEGSWLTVV.

The rearrangement links TRBV28 to TRBJ1-6; 7 bases align to TRBD1. The CDR3 spans 15 residues. Per germline, CDR1 MDHEN and CDR2 SYDVKM. V was clipped by 1 base and J by 7 bases; unmatched bases: 4. Here the CDR3 reads CASSLSPRGNSPLHF. The CDR3 DNA is TGTGCCAGCAGTTTATCCCCCAGGGGGAATTCACCCCTCCACTTT.

The V and J genes are TRBV5-1 and TRBJ2-5; 10 bases match TRBD2. The CDR3 covers 17 residues. Germline values: CDR1 SGHRS, CDR2 YFSETQ. The trim removed 0 bases at V and 2 bases at J, leaving 7 bases unmatched. The CDR3 bases are TGCGCCAGCAGCTTGGGGGCTAGCGGGGGATATCAAGAGACCCAGTACTTC. Translating gives CASSLGASGGYQETQYF.

V is TRBV4-3 and J is TRBJ2-3, with 11 bases that match TRBD2. Trimming at V came to 0 bases and at J to 0 bases, leaving 5 bases not matched to a gene. The CDR3 spans 18 residues. CDR1 LGHNA and CDR2 YSLEER come from the germline V gene. CDR3 region: CASSQDTSGGYSTDTQYF. The CDR3, as DNA: TGCGCCAGCAGCCAAGATACTAGCGGGGGATATAGCACAGATACGCAGTATTTT.

The J gene is TRBJ1-1, the V gene TRBV6-2 or TRBV6-3; D possibly corresponds to TRBD1 (5 bases). CDR1 MNHEY and CDR2 SVGEGT come from the germline V gene. V lost 2 bases and J 4 bases, leaving 11 bases between the germline ends. The CDR3 runs to 14 residues. The CDR3 sequence is CASSYVGGSTEAFF. Here the CDR3 DNA reads TGTGCCAGCAGTTACGTGGGGGGGAGCACTGAAGCTTTCTTT.

V gene TRBV9 combines with J gene TRBJ1-1; TRBD1 might be the D (5 bases). The CDR3 has 14 residues. Trimming stripped 3 bases from V and 13 bases from J, with 22 bases between. Per the germline V gene, CDR1 is SGDLS and CDR2 is YYNGEE. Here the CDR3 reads CASSESPEAGRVFF. The CDR3 coding sequence is TGTGCCAGCAGCGAGTCCCCCGAGGCAGGGAGGGTTTTCTTT. Combining the CDR3 with reference TRBV9 and TRBJ1-1 gives the whole variable domain DSGVTQTPKHLITATGQRVTLRCSPRSGDLSVYWYQQSLDQGLQFLIQYYNGEERAKGNILERFSAQQFPDLHSELNLSSLELGDSALYFCASSESPEAGRVFFGQGTRLTVV.

This clone was picked up one time. V and J are TRBV7-9 and TRBJ1-4, with 8 bases aligning to TRBD1. The CDR3 consists of 14 residues. CDR1 is SEHNR and CDR2 is FQNEAQ in the germline V gene (reference sequence). J gave up 6 bases and V 7 bases, and 7 bases lay outside the gene matches. For the CDR3, the DNA is TGTGCCAGCATCCGACAGGGGTTCGATGAAAAACTGTTTTTT. Translated: CASIRQGFDEKLFF. The variable domain in full, with the rest retrieved from reference TRBV7-9 and TRBJ1-4, is DTGVSQNPRHKITKRGQNVTFRCDPISEHNRLYWYRQTLGQGPEFLTYFQNEAQLEKSRLLSDRFSAERPKGSFSTLEIQRTEQGDSAMYLCASIRQGFDEKLFFGSGTQLSVL.

The chain couples TRBV29-1 to TRBJ2-1, with 7 bases aligning to TRBD1. Germline-derived CDR1 and CDR2 are SQVTM and ANQGSEA. V dropped 5 bases and J dropped 9; count of bases not matched to a gene: 4. The length of the CDR3 is 11 residues. CDR3 protein: CSVNRGGEQFF. CDR3 sequence (DNA): TGCAGCGTTAACAGGGGCGGTGAGCAGTTCTTC.

The genes are TRBV6-2 or TRBV6-3 and TRBJ2-5; 13 bases are shared with TRBD2. The V and J ends lost 6 bases and 5 bases, in that order; junction bases with no gene match: 9. The CDR3 extends over 16 amino acids. Germline V gene data show CDR1 as MNHEY and CDR2 as SVGEGT. The CDR3 bases are TGTGCCAGCAGCCGAACTAGCGGGGGGGCCGGGGAGACCCAGTACTTC. This sequence encodes CASSRTSGGAGETQYF.

The gene calls are TRBV4-1 and TRBJ2-1; 8 positions agree with TRBD1. Germline V gene sequence: CDR1 MGHRA, CDR2 YSYEKL. The junction had 4 bases not matched to a gene; V was cut back by 0 bases and J by 6 bases. The CDR3 length is 15 residues. CDR3 in DNA: TGCGCCAGCAGCCAAGAGGACAGGGAGTCCAATGAGCAGTTCTTC. Protein: CASSQEDRESNEQFF.

The rearrangement joins TRBV2 to TRBJ1-6; weak D call: TRBD1 (6 bases). CDR3 length equals 13 residues. Per the germline V gene, CDR1 is SNHLY and CDR2 is FYNNEI. V gave up 6 bases and J gave up 8 bases, with 11 bases separating them. For the CDR3, the DNA is TGTGCCAGCAGGGGGGCTCGGGATTCACCCCTCCACTTT. Translation gives CASRGARDSPLHF. Full variable domain (outside the CDR3, taken from reference TRBV2 and TRBJ1-6): EPEVTQTPSHQVTQMGQEVILRCVPISNHLYFYWYRQILGQKVEFLVSFYNNEISEKSEIFDDQFSVERPDGSNFTLKIRSTKLEDSAMYFCASRGARDSPLHFGNGTRLTVT.

The V call is TRBV4-2, the J call TRBJ1-2; no clear D gene. The V gene's germline CDR1 is LGHNA and CDR2 YNFKEQ. The CDR3 covers 15 residues. The V end lost 1 base, the J end lost 0 bases, and 9 bases lay between the germline ends. CDR3 in amino acids: CASSQGSRTNYGYTF. The CDR3 DNA is TGTGCCAGCAGCCAAGGGTCAAGGACTAACTATGGCTACACCTTC.

The sample holds many counts of this clone. J is TRBJ2-2 and V is TRBV9; 9 nucleotides agree with TRBD1. J lost 5 bases, V lost 0 bases, and 8 bases had no gene match. This CDR3 contains 17 residues. Germline V gene lookup returns CDR1 SGDLS and CDR2 YYNGEE. The CDR3 DNA follows: TGTGCCAGCAGCGTAGCGCTCACAGGGGGCAGGACCGGGGAGCTGTTTTTT. Encoded protein: CASSVALTGGRTGELFF.

The rearrangement joins TRBV3-1 (or the pseudogene TRBV3-2) to TRBJ2-3, with D unresolved. Trimming shortened V by 4 bases and J by 0 bases, and 11 bases separated the two germline ends. This CDR3 is built from 15 residues. Germline V gene data show CDR1 as LGHDT and CDR2 as YNNKEL (reference sequence). The DNA for the CDR3 is TGTGCCAGCAGCCCGGCTGGGTCTAGCACAGATACGCAGTATTTT. As protein: CASSPAGSSTDTQYF.

This chain uses TRBV7-9 with TRBJ2-7, with a weak D call TRBD2 (5 bases). Germline CDR1 reads SEHNR; CDR2 reads FQNEAQ (reference sequence). This CDR3 is 13 amino acids long. Trimming cost V 6 bases and J 2 bases, with 11 bases left between them. This CDR3 is CASRDGLAYEQYF. The CDR3 DNA is TGTGCCAGCAGGGATGGACTGGCCTACGAGCAGTACTTC.

The V and J genes are TRBV19 and TRBJ1-5, with TRBD1 matching 9 bases. V was pared by 3 bases and J by 6 bases, with 6 bases of the junction left unmatched. This CDR3 contains 15 residues. Per the germline V gene, CDR1 is LNHDA and CDR2 is SQIVND (reference sequence). CDR3 in DNA: TGTGCCAGTAGTATCGTGGACAGGGGCGGTCAGCCCCAGCATTTT. Amino acids: CASSIVDRGGQPQHF.

The J gene is TRBJ2-7, the V gene TRBV4-3, with a tentative D call TRBD1 (6 bases). The germline V gene encodes CDR1 LGHNA and CDR2 YSLEER. This CDR3 is built from 14 residues. V lost 1 base and J lost 3, with 10 bases in between. The CDR3 nucleotides read TGCGCCAGCAGCCAAGTCAGGGGATACTACGAGCAGTACTTC. Residues: CASSQVRGYYEQYF.